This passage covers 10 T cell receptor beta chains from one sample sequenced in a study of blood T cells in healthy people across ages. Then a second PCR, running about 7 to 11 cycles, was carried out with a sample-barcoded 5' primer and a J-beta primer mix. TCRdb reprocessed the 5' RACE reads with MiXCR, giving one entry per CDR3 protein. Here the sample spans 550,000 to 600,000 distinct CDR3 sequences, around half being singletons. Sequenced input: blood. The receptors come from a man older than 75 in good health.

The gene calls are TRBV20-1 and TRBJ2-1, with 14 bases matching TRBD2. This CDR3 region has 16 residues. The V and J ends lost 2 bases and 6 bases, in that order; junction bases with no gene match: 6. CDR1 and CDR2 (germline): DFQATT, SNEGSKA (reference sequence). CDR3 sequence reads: CSARSPGLAGVNEQFF. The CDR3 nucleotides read TGCAGTGCTAGATCCCCGGGACTAGCGGGAGTCAATGAGCAGTTCTTC.

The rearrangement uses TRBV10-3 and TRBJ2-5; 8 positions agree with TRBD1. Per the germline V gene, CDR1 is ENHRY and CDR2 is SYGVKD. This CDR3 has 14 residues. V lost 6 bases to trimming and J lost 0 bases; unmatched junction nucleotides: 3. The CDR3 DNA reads TGTGCCATCAGCTTGGGACAGGACCAAGAGACCCAGTACTTC. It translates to CAISLGQDQETQYF.

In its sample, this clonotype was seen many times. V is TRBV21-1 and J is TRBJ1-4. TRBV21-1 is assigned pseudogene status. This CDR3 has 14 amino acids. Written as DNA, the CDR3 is TGTGCCAGCAGCAAAGACGGGCCCTGGGAAAAACTGTTTTTT. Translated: CASSKDGPWEKLFF.

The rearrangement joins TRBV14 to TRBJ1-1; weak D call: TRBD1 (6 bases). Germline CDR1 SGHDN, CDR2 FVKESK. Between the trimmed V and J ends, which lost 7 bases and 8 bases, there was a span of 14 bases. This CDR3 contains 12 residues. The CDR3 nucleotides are TGTGCCAGCACCACAGGGACTCTGGAAGCTTTCTTT. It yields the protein CASTTGTLEAFF.

In nucleotides, the CDR3 is TGTGCCATCAGTGCCACTAGCTTCCATGAGCAGTACTTC. It translates to CAISATSFHEQYF. V usage is TRBV10-3 and J usage is TRBJ2-5, with D tentatively TRBD2 (6 bases). The length of the CDR3 is 13 residues. The germline V gene encodes CDR1 ENHRY and CDR2 SYGVKD. The V end was cut by 4 bases, the J end by 11 bases, with 17 bases between.

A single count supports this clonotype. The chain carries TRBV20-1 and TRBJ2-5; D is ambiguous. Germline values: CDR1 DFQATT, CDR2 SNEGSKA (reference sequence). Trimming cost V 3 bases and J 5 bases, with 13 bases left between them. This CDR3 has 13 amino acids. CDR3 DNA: TGCAGTGCTAGCTGGCTAGAGGTCGAGACCCAGTACTTC. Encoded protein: CSASWLEVETQYF.

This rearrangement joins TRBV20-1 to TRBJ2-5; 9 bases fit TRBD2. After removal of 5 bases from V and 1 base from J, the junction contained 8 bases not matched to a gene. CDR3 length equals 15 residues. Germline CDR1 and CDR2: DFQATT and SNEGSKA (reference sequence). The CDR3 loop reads CSAPRRRGGQETQYF. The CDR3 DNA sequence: TGCAGTGCTCCTAGGAGGCGGGGGGGCCAAGAGACCCAGTACTTC.

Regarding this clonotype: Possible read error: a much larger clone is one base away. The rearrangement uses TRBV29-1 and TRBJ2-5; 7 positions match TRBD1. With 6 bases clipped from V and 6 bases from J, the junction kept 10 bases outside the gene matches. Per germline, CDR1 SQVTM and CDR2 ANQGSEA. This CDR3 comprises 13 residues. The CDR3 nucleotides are TGCAGCGTAACCCCAGGGGGTCTAAAGACCCAGTACTTC. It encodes CSVTPGGLKTQYF.

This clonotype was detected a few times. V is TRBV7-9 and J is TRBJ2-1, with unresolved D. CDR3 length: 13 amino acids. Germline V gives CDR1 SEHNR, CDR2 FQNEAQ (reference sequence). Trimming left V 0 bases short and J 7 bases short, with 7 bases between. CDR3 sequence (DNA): TGTGCCAGCAGCTTAGCCAGGATAAATGAGCAGTTCTTC. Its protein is CASSLARINEQFF.

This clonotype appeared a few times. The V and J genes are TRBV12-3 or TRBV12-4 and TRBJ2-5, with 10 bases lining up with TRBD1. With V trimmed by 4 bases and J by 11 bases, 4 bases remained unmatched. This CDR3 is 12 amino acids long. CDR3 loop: CASSWDRGKQYF. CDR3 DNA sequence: TGTGCCAGCAGTTGGGACAGGGGAAAGCAGTACTTC.